The clone carrying this TCR beta chain was seen a single time. These data are taken from a study of blood T cells in healthy people across ages. V shed 5 bases and J shed 13 bases, with 24 bases lying between them. Germline V gene data show CDR1 as SGHTA and CDR2 as FQGNSA. The CDR3 contains 15 residues. Sample-barcoded 5' priming and a J-beta primer mix drove a second PCR of roughly 6 to 12 cycles. MiXCR, run by TCRdb on the 5' RACE reads, gives a single entry per CDR3 protein. The sample carries about 650,000 distinct CDR3 sequences, roughly 30% recorded once. The sample consisted of blood. This chain joins TRBV7-2 and TRBJ2-1; a weak D match, TRBD2 (6 bases). The clonotype comes from an elderly woman in good health. In DNA, the CDR3 is TGTGCCAGCAGCCTCACCAGGATGGCTCGGGAGACCCAGTTCTTC. Translation gives CASSLTRMARETQFF. Complete variable domain (other parts from reference TRBV7-2 and TRBJ2-1): GAGVSQSPSNKVTEKGKDVELRCDPISGHTALYWYRQSLGQGLEFLIYFQGNSAPDKSGLPSDRFSAERTGGSVSTLTIQRTQQEDSAVYLCASSLTRMARETQFFGPGTRLTVL.